Shown below are 30 T cell receptor beta chains from a single sample sequenced in a study of vaccination effects on CD4 cells after COVID-19. No antigen has been assigned to these receptors. Researchers isolated CD4+ T cells once ten to eleven days of culture had elapsed. Participants were given two doses of BNT162b2 or mRNA-1273 vaccine. Repertoires were generated with immunoSEQ multiplex PCR, while TCRdb's copy carries only in-frame clones and drops some. The sample includes fewer than 35,000 clones, over 70% of them seen just once. The starting material was CD4+ T cells from PBMCs cultured without peptide, obtained after COVID-19 vaccination. These receptors all stem from a human donor who received a COVID-19 vaccine.

The chain has TRBV18 and TRBJ1-4, with a possible D match to TRBD1 (6 bases). Looked up from germline, CDR1 is KGHSH and CDR2 is LQKENI. Trimming took off 5 bases at V and 5 bases at J, with 12 bases between the two ends. The CDR3 is made up of 14 amino acids. CDR3 sequence reads: CASSSGQLNEKLFF. The CDR3 DNA sequence: TGTGCCAGCTCATCCGGACAGTTAAATGAAAAACTGTTTTTT.

The rearrangement links TRBV5-1 to TRBJ2-7; D is unresolved. CDR3 length equals 14 residues. Between the trimmed V and J ends, which lost 4 bases and 4 bases, there was a span of 15 bases. CDR1 SGHRS and CDR2 YFSETQ come from the germline V gene. The CDR3: CASSLLTLEYEQYF. CDR3 bases: TGCGCCAGCAGCCTCCTCACTCTGGAGTACGAGCAGTACTTC.

The chain uses TRBV27 and TRBJ1-1, with 8 nucleotides matching TRBD1. The length of the CDR3 is 13 residues. Germline V gene sequence: CDR1 MNHEY, CDR2 SMNVEV (reference sequence). J was trimmed by 4 bases and V by 6 bases; bases with no gene match: 4. Here the CDR3 reads CASRTTGGTEAFF. The DNA for the CDR3 is TGTGCCAGCAGGACCACAGGGGGCACTGAAGCTTTCTTT.

The V gene is TRBV19, the J gene TRBJ2-3, with TRBD2 matching over 14 bases. The CDR3 has 16 amino acids. The V gene's germline CDR1 is LNHDA and CDR2 SQIVND (reference sequence). V shed 5 bases, J shed 5 bases, and the junction held 6 bases outside the gene matches. The CDR3 region is CASSPRLAGGKDTQYF. For the CDR3, the DNA is TGTGCCAGTAGTCCAAGACTAGCGGGAGGGAAAGATACGCAGTATTTT.

CDR3 nucleotides: TGTGCCAGCAGCCACCTTACACAGAACACCGGGGAGCTGTTTTTT. This gives the protein CASSHLTQNTGELFF. The V call is TRBV3-1 (or the pseudogene TRBV3-2), the J call TRBJ2-2; D is uncertain. The V gene's germline CDR1 is LGHDT and CDR2 YNNKEL (reference sequence). The length of the CDR3 is 15 residues. V lost 3 bases, J lost 1 base, and 9 bases lay in between.

The chain combines TRBV7-9 with TRBJ1-6, with D hard to call. The germline V gene has CDR1 SEHNR and CDR2 FQNEAQ (reference sequence). Trimming stripped 2 bases from V and 5 bases from J, with 4 bases between. The CDR3 covers 13 residues. CDR3 in amino acids: CASSLSDNSPLHF. The CDR3 DNA follows: TGTGCCAGCAGCTTATCGGATAATTCACCCCTCCACTTT.

This clone was counted a single time. The chain combines TRBV5-5 with TRBJ2-7; 12 bases fit TRBD2. Germline CDR1 is SGHKS and CDR2 is YYEKEE (reference sequence). The V segment lost 3 bases and the J segment 1 base; nucleotides outside the gene matches: 2. The CDR3 has 15 amino acids. In DNA, the CDR3 is TGTGCCAGCAGCTCTACTAGCGGGAGGTCCTACGAGCAGTACTTC. As protein: CASSSTSGRSYEQYF.

CDR3 sequence (DNA): TGTGCCAGCACCCGCCCGGGGAATCACCCAGATACGCAGTATTTT. Translated, it gives CASTRPGNHPDTQYF. This chain connects TRBV28 to TRBJ2-3; a possible D gene is TRBD2 (5 bases). The CDR3 loop spans 15 amino acids. Germline CDR1 is MDHEN and CDR2 is SYDVKM. V was pared by 7 bases and J by 4 bases, with 18 bases between.

The CDR3 DNA follows: TGCAGCGTTGAAATGCAGGCGCAAGAGACCCAGTACTTC. Translation gives CSVEMQAQETQYF. The chain combines TRBV29-1 with TRBJ2-5; D is unresolved. The CDR3 is made up of 13 amino acids. Germline CDR1 is SQVTM and CDR2 is ANQGSEA. V gave up 2 bases and J gave up 2 bases, with 9 bases separating them.

The chain links TRBV6-5 to TRBJ1-6; perhaps TRBD1 as D (6 bases). Per germline, CDR1 MNHEY and CDR2 SVGAGI. This CDR3 region has 14 residues. The V gene lost 7 bases and the J gene lost 9 bases, with 16 bases spanning the gap. CDR3 coding DNA: TGTGCCAGCACCCTGACAGGAACGGCTTCACCCCTCCACTTT. Encoded protein: CASTLTGTASPLHF.

The chain links TRBV23-1 to TRBJ1-6; TRBD1 might be the D (6 bases). TRBV23-1 is noted as an ORF with a role that remains uncertain. CDR3 length: 15 amino acids. The V end was cut by 8 bases, the J end by 8 bases, with 19 bases between. CDR3 region: CASAGGADRYSPLHF. In nucleotides, the CDR3 is TGCGCCAGCGCTGGGGGCGCGGACCGCTATTCACCCCTCCACTTT.

The V and J genes are TRBV11-1 and TRBJ2-2; D is unresolved. CDR3 length: 13 amino acids. Germline values: CDR1 SGHAT, CDR2 FQDESV (reference sequence). Trimming took 5 bases from V and 2 from J, leaving 6 bases between them. The CDR3 DNA is TGTGCCAGCAGCCCTAAAAACACCGGGGAGCTGTTTTTT. It encodes CASSPKNTGELFF.

The V and J genes are TRBV6-2 or TRBV6-3 and TRBJ1-1, with D possibly being TRBD1 (5 bases). Germline V gene data show CDR1 as MNHEY and CDR2 as SVGEGT. Trimming shortened V by 5 bases and J by 9 bases, and 16 bases separated the two germline ends. The CDR3 covers 13 residues. For the CDR3, the DNA is TGTGCCAGCAGTCCGAGCGGGGCCCCTCAAGCTTTCTTT. Translation gives CASSPSGAPQAFF.

The CDR3 DNA sequence: TGTGCCAGCAGCCCATTAGGAGGAGGGAGGGGTACTGAAGCTTTCTTT. It is translated as CASSPLGGGRGTEAFF. The chain carries TRBV5-4 and TRBJ1-1; maybe TRBD1 (5 bases). The CDR3 consists of 16 residues. V lost 4 bases, J lost 5 bases, and 21 bases lay in between. CDR1 and CDR2 from the germline V gene are SGHNT and YYREEE (reference sequence).

The table lists this clone with a few counts. The chain links TRBV6-5 to TRBJ1-4; 7 nucleotides match TRBD1. With V trimmed by 2 bases and J by 8 bases, 8 bases remained unmatched. The CDR3 extends over 15 amino acids. Germline CDR1 and CDR2: MNHEY and SVGAGI. The CDR3: CASSYQQGRGEKLFF. Written as DNA, the CDR3 is TGTGCCAGCAGTTACCAACAGGGGCGGGGGGAAAAACTGTTTTTT.

This chain connects TRBV20-1 to TRBJ1-3; no definite D call. Trimming took 3 bases from V and 4 from J, leaving 16 bases between them. Germline V gene sequence: CDR1 DFQATT, CDR2 SNEGSKA (reference sequence). This CDR3 comprises 15 residues. CDR3 region: CSASPRPGGGNTIYF. The CDR3 DNA reads TGCAGTGCTAGTCCGCGGCCTGGCGGGGGAAACACCATATATTTT.

This sequence joins TRBV12-3 or TRBV12-4 and TRBJ1-2; D ambiguous. Trimming shortened V by 5 bases and J by 8 bases, and 12 bases separated the two germline ends. This CDR3 is 12 amino acids long. The CDR3 sequence is CASSAMGSGYTF. Written as DNA, the CDR3 is TGTGCCAGCAGTGCCATGGGCTCGGGCTACACCTTC.

This rearrangement joins TRBV30 to TRBJ2-7; 7 nucleotides line up with TRBD1. Germline-derived CDR1 and CDR2 are GTSNPN and SVGIG (reference sequence). The CDR3 extends over 13 amino acids. Trimming at V came to 3 bases and at J to 2 bases, leaving 4 bases not matched to a gene. CDR3 DNA: TGTGCCTGGAGACCTACAGGGGCCTACGAGCAGTACTTC. This translates into CAWRPTGAYEQYF.

The chain carries TRBV30 and TRBJ1-1; D is unresolved. The CDR3 contains 13 residues. The V gene lost 5 bases and the J gene lost 0 bases, with 10 bases spanning the gap. CDR1 GTSNPN and CDR2 SVGIG come from the germline V gene (reference sequence). The CDR3: CAWVAAMNTEAFF. CDR3 nucleotide sequence: TGTGCCTGGGTGGCGGCAATGAACACTGAAGCTTTCTTT.

This clone was detected a few times. The CDR3: CASSGSGNEDYTF. In nucleotides, the CDR3 is TGTGCCAGCAGTGGGTCAGGAAATGAGGACTACACCTTC. The chain has TRBV2 and TRBJ1-2; no clear D. With 4 bases removed from V and 10 bases from J, the gap between germline ends came to 16 bases. The CDR3 length is 13 residues. The V gene's germline CDR1 is SNHLY and CDR2 FYNNEI.

CDR3 protein: CASSLLPRSTGYTF. The CDR3 DNA reads TGTGCCAGCAGCTTGCTACCCAGGTCGACCGGTTACACCTTC. The chain is built from TRBV5-6 and TRBJ1-2; D unclear. From germline, CDR1 is SGHDT and CDR2 YYEEEE. V was shortened by 1 base and J by 11 bases, with 18 bases between the two germline ends. There are 14 residues in the CDR3.

The chain is built from TRBV4-3 and TRBJ1-1; D unresolved. Per the germline V gene, CDR1 is LGHNA and CDR2 is YSLEER. V dropped 0 bases and J dropped 3 bases, with 11 bases sitting between them. The CDR3 is made up of 15 amino acids. The chain's CDR3 is CASSQDTKGDTEAFF. CDR3 nucleotides: TGCGCCAGCAGCCAAGATACGAAGGGAGACACTGAAGCTTTCTTT.

The table lists this clone with a count of one. This chain uses TRBV9 with TRBJ2-5; 8 bases map to TRBD2. V dropped 4 bases and J dropped 1; count of bases not matched to a gene: 9. CDR1 SGDLS and CDR2 YYNGEE come from the germline V gene. This CDR3 has 16 amino acids. The CDR3, as DNA: TGTGCCAGCAGCCCCACTCCTAGCGGGCCCCAAGAGACCCAGTACTTC. Its protein is CASSPTPSGPQETQYF.

This clone was detected only once. This sequence joins TRBV5-1 and TRBJ2-1; TRBD2 matches 7 bases. Germline assignment: CDR1 SGHRS and CDR2 YFSETQ. The CDR3 has 16 residues. V shed 0 bases and J 3 bases; nucleotides not matched to a gene: 6. The CDR3 here is CASSLGLADYYNEQFF. As DNA, the CDR3 is TGCGCCAGCAGCTTGGGGCTAGCGGATTACTACAATGAGCAGTTCTTC.

This chain uses TRBV6-5 with TRBJ2-7; D might be TRBD1 (6 bases). The CDR3 sequence is 12 residues long. The V end lost 5 bases, the J end lost 7 bases, and 12 bases lay between the germline ends. Germline V gene data show CDR1 as MNHEY and CDR2 as SVGAGI. The CDR3 reads CASSTTGKEQYF. The CDR3 DNA follows: TGTGCCAGCAGTACCACAGGGAAGGAGCAGTACTTC.

V usage is TRBV6-2 or TRBV6-3 and J usage is TRBJ2-7; D remains unclear. The CDR3 length is 14 residues. The V end was cut by 2 bases, the J end by 0 bases, with 8 bases between. The germline V gene encodes CDR1 MNHEY and CDR2 SVGEGT. CDR3 sequence: CASSYGRLSYEQYF. The CDR3 DNA sequence: TGTGCCAGCAGTTACGGCCGACTCTCCTACGAGCAGTACTTC.

The chain joins TRBV9 to TRBJ1-2; unclear D gene. The CDR3 is 12 amino acids. Germline CDR1 is SGDLS and CDR2 is YYNGEE. V dropped 3 bases and J dropped 1 base, with 4 bases sitting between them. The CDR3 is CASSGDNYGYTF. DNA for the CDR3: TGTGCCAGCAGCGGCGATAACTATGGCTACACCTTC.

The chain employs TRBV6-5 and TRBJ1-2; D unresolved. The germline gives CDR1 MNHEY, CDR2 SVGAGI. This CDR3 has 14 amino acids. With 0 bases removed from V and 1 base from J, the gap between germline ends came to 6 bases. CDR3: CASSYSGSNYGYTF. The CDR3 DNA reads TGTGCCAGCAGTTACTCGGGCAGTAACTATGGCTACACCTTC.

Concerning this clone itself: The junction does not match germline at one end; this may be a read error. This sequence joins TRBV6-1 and TRBJ2-2; no firm D call. CDR1 is MNHNS and CDR2 is SASEGT in the germline V gene. This CDR3 has 13 residues. CDR3 coding DNA: TGTGCCAGCAGTGAAGCCCCCACCCGGGAGCTGTTTTTT. Protein product: CASSEAPTRELFF.

This rearrangement joins TRBV28 to TRBJ2-1, with 8 positions matching TRBD1. The V gene end was trimmed by 6 bases and the J gene end by 5 bases; junction bases not matched to a gene: 3. Germline V gene sequence: CDR1 MDHEN, CDR2 SYDVKM. This CDR3 region has 13 residues. The DNA for the CDR3 is TGTGCCAGCAGACGACAGGGGAACAATGAGCAGTTCTTC. Its protein is CASRRQGNNEQFF.